These 22 T cell receptor beta chains share one sample of origin, sequenced in a study of blood T cell repertoires in COVID-19. Assay used: immunoSEQ multiplex PCR; TCRdb lists only in-frame clones, some missing. The sample consists of around 450,000 clones, roughly 89% of them appearing once. Sequencing was performed on peripheral blood. Receptors originate from a woman in her twenties or thirties with acute or convalescent COVID-19.

The chain combines TRBV28 with TRBJ1-2; D gene ambiguous. Trimming pared 3 bases from V and 2 bases from J, leaving 7 bases between. The germline CDR1 and CDR2 sequences are MDHEN and SYDVKM. The CDR3 covers 13 residues. CDR3 nucleotides: TGTGCCAGCAGTTTCCGGGTAAACTATGGCTACACCTTC. It yields the protein CASSFRVNYGYTF.

The gene calls are TRBV7-2 and TRBJ2-7; the D gene is possibly TRBD2 (5 bases). This CDR3 has 12 amino acids. CDR1 is SGHTA, CDR2 FQGNSA, per germline. V dropped 3 bases and J dropped 9 bases, with 12 bases sitting between them. The DNA of the CDR3 is TGTGCCAGCAGCTTCGAAAGGACTGTGCAGTACTTC. This encodes CASSFERTVQYF.

CDR3 region: CASSRGPGGQPQHF. Written as DNA, the CDR3 is TGTGCCAGCAGCAGGGGGCCGGGGGGTCAGCCCCAGCATTTT. The chain has TRBV28 and TRBJ1-5, with 8 nucleotides matching TRBD1. The CDR3 totals 14 residues. V was pared by 6 bases and J by 6 bases, with 7 bases of the junction left unmatched. Germline V gives CDR1 MDHEN, CDR2 SYDVKM. The full variable domain, in which reference TRBV28 and TRBJ1-5 provide the parts outside the CDR3, is DVKVTQSSRYLVKRTGEKVFLECVQDMDHENMFWYRQDPGLGLRLIYFSYDVKMKEKGDIPEGYSVSREKKERFSLILESASTNQTSMYLCASSRGPGGQPQHFGDGTRLSIL.

In this sample, this clone turned up a few times. The chain links TRBV5-1 to TRBJ2-2; TRBD2 matches 8 bases. The V and J ends lost 6 bases and 2 bases, in that order; junction bases with no gene match: 6. CDR3 length: 15 residues. CDR1 SGHRS and CDR2 YFSETQ come from the germline V gene. The CDR3 sequence: CASNPSGGNTGELFF. The CDR3 coding sequence is TGCGCCAGCAACCCAAGCGGGGGTAACACCGGGGAGCTGTTTTTT.

This chain links TRBV5-4 with TRBJ1-5; D perhaps matches TRBD1 (5 bases). Germline CDR1 SGHNT, CDR2 YYREEE (reference sequence). V lost 5 bases and J lost 1, with 10 bases in between. The CDR3 is 14 residues long. The CDR3 DNA reads TGTGCCAGCAGTATTCAGGGCAGCAATCAGCCCCAGCATTTT. Residues: CASSIQGSNQPQHF.

The rearrangement links TRBV27 to TRBJ1-1; D is undetermined. CDR3 length equals 15 residues. Trimming cost V 3 bases and J 1 base, with 12 bases left between them. Germline CDR1 MNHEY, CDR2 SMNVEV (reference sequence). CDR3 bases: TGTGCCAGCAGTTTGAACAGAGCCAGGAACACTGAAGCTTTCTTT. As protein: CASSLNRARNTEAFF.

CDR3 nucleotide sequence: TGTGCCAGCAGCCAAGTTGGGAAGGGGCAAGAGACCCAGTACTTC. It specifies CASSQVGKGQETQYF. V is TRBV3-1 (or the pseudogene TRBV3-2) and J is TRBJ2-5, with D perhaps matching TRBD1 (5 bases). The germline gives CDR1 LGHDT, CDR2 YNNKEL (reference sequence). The CDR3 has 15 amino acids. V lost 1 base to trimming and J lost 2 bases, with 11 bases between them.

This chain joins TRBV5-1 and TRBJ2-7, with 9 bases lining up with TRBD2. This CDR3 spans 14 amino acids. CDR1 is SGHRS and CDR2 is YFSETQ in the germline V gene. V was clipped by 0 bases and J by 5 bases; unmatched bases: 3. The CDR3 protein is CASSLGGGAHEQYF. As DNA, the CDR3 is TGCGCCAGCAGCTTGGGCGGGGGGGCTCACGAGCAGTACTTC.

DNA for the CDR3: TGTGCCAGCAGTGCTAGCGGGGGGGCGGTTGAGCAGTTCTTC. The encoded protein is CASSASGGAVEQFF. The J gene is TRBJ2-1, the V gene TRBV2, with TRBD2 matching over 12 bases. Germline CDR1 and CDR2: SNHLY and FYNNEI. This CDR3 region has 14 residues. With V trimmed by 4 bases and J by 9 bases, 4 bases remained unmatched. Supplemented by reference TRBV2 and TRBJ2-1, the full variable domain reads EPEVTQTPSHQVTQMGQEVILRCVPISNHLYFYWYRQILGQKVEFLVSFYNNEISEKSEIFDDQFSVERPDGSNFTLKIRSTKLEDSAMYFCASSASGGAVEQFFGPGTRLTVL.

This chain uses TRBV6-6 with TRBJ2-2; D possibly corresponds to TRBD1 (6 bases). The V end lost 4 bases, the J end lost 4 bases, and 13 bases lay between the germline ends. CDR3 length equals 15 residues. The V gene's germline CDR1 is MNHNY and CDR2 SVGAGI (reference sequence). CDR3 protein: CASSFDRSGTGELFF. CDR3 in DNA: TGTGCCAGCAGTTTTGACAGGTCGGGCACCGGGGAGCTGTTTTTT.

The chain has TRBV5-1 and TRBJ2-3; 9 bases fit TRBD1. Germline V CDR1 and CDR2: SGHRS, YFSETQ. The CDR3 length is 15 residues. The J segment lost 5 bases and the V segment lost 4 bases, leaving 8 bases of the junction unmatched. The CDR3 spells CASSSRGQGLDTQYF. DNA of the CDR3: TGCGCCAGCAGCAGTCGGGGACAGGGTTTAGATACGCAGTATTTT.

The chain recombines TRBV29-1 with TRBJ1-2; 8 nucleotides match TRBD1. The length of the CDR3 is 13 residues. Germline V CDR1 and CDR2: SQVTM, ANQGSEA. The V gene end was trimmed by 4 bases and the J gene end by 7 bases; junction bases not matched to a gene: 8. The CDR3 DNA reads as TGCAGCGTTGCAGGACAGGGCAGAAGTGGCTACACCTTC. Translating it yields CSVAGQGRSGYTF.

Only one count was recorded for this clone. The chain recombines TRBV2 with TRBJ1-6; 7 nucleotides agree with TRBD1. The CDR3 length is 15 residues. Germline CDR1 reads SNHLY; CDR2 reads FYNNEI. V was clipped by 11 bases and J by 5 bases; unmatched bases: 12. The CDR3 nucleotides read TGTGCCTTCACTTCCGGGACAGCGAATAATTCACCCCTCCACTTT. Its protein is CAFTSGTANNSPLHF.

This chain uses TRBV11-2 with TRBJ1-6, with a weak D call TRBD1 (6 bases). This CDR3 contains 15 residues. V gave up 0 bases and J gave up 13 bases, with 16 bases separating them. CDR1 is SGHAT and CDR2 is FQNNGV in the germline V gene. This CDR3 reads CASSLEGTIFSPLHF. The CDR3 DNA is TGTGCCAGCAGCTTAGAGGGGACAATTTTCAGTCCCCTCCACTTT.

The chain carries TRBV11-3 and TRBJ2-1, with D perhaps matching TRBD1 (6 bases). The V and J ends lost 5 bases and 9 bases respectively, with 17 bases between them. Germline CDR1 is SGHNT and CDR2 is YENEEA. The CDR3 length is 14 residues. CDR3 loop: CASSSSVGGSEQFF. CDR3 sequence (DNA): TGTGCCAGCAGCAGCTCTGTAGGGGGAAGTGAGCAGTTCTTC. Based on the CDR3 plus reference TRBV11-3 and TRBJ2-1, the full variable domain is EAGVVQSPRYKIIEKKQPVAFWCNPISGHNTLYWYLQNLGQGPELLIRYENEEAVDDSQLPKDRFSAERLKGVDSTLKIQPAELGDSAVYLCASSSSVGGSEQFFGPGTRLTVL.

This chain joins TRBV18 and TRBJ2-7; D gene unclear. Germline V gives CDR1 KGHSH, CDR2 LQKENI. This CDR3 comprises 14 residues. Trimming cost V 3 bases and J 2 bases, with 11 bases left between them. The CDR3 spells CASSPRTAAYEQYF. The CDR3 nucleotides read TGTGCCAGCTCACCCCGTACAGCTGCCTACGAGCAGTACTTC.

V gene TRBV4-1 combines with J gene TRBJ1-5; 8 bases agree with TRBD1. V trimming: 4 bases; J trimming: 5 bases; junction bases outside the gene matches: 7. CDR3 length equals 15 residues. CDR1 and CDR2 (germline): MGHRA, YSYEKL. The CDR3: CASSRPDRDDQPQHF. The CDR3 nucleotides are TGCGCCAGCAGCCGACCGGACAGGGACGATCAGCCCCAGCATTTT.

The count of this clone is one. The CDR3 DNA is TGTGCCAGCAGCTTAGGATTAGCGGGGGCCGTAGAGCAGTTCTTC. This translates into CASSLGLAGAVEQFF. The chain links TRBV11-2 to TRBJ2-1, with 9 bases aligning to TRBD2. The CDR3 contains 15 residues. Germline V lookup: CDR1 SGHAT, CDR2 FQNNGV. V lost 1 base to trimming and J lost 10 bases; unmatched junction nucleotides: 8.

V and J are TRBV5-6 and TRBJ1-1, with D tentatively TRBD1 (6 bases). V was pared by 1 base and J by 4 bases, with 11 bases between. This CDR3 region has 14 residues. In germline, CDR1 is SGHDT, CDR2 YYEEEE. The DNA of the CDR3 is TGTGCCAGCAGCTTGTACTACAGGGTCACTGAAGCTTTCTTT. This gives the protein CASSLYYRVTEAFF.

As to this clone: The junction shows a germline mismatch at one end, possibly a read error. The V gene is TRBV6-6, the J gene TRBJ2-1; D might be TRBD2 (5 bases). CDR1 MNHNY and CDR2 SVGAGI come from the germline V gene (reference sequence). The length of the CDR3 is 11 residues. CDR3 bases: TGTGCCAGCAGTCCCGGGGTCCGGAGGCTCTTC. Translating it yields CASSPGVRRLF.

The V call is TRBV19, the J call TRBJ1-1; 7 bases match TRBD1. The CDR3 loop spans 15 amino acids. J gave up 2 bases and V 4 bases, and 7 bases lay outside the gene matches. The germline CDR1 and CDR2 sequences are LNHDA and SQIVND (reference sequence). CDR3 sequence: CASSKGAQTNTEAFF. In DNA, the CDR3 is TGTGCCAGTAGTAAGGGGGCACAAACCAACACTGAAGCTTTCTTT.

CDR3 amino acids: CASSQKLAGEPNEQFF. CDR3 coding DNA: TGTGCCAGCAGCCAAAAACTAGCGGGGGAGCCCAATGAGCAGTTCTTC. The rearrangement links TRBV14 to TRBJ2-1, with 11 bases matching TRBD2. CDR3 size: 16 residues. V was pared by 2 bases and J by 6 bases, with 6 bases of the junction left unmatched. CDR1 is SGHDN, CDR2 FVKESK, per germline.